This T cell receptor beta chain comes out of a study of CD8 T cells in ankylosing spondylitis (dated 2017 in TCRdb). At the level of the whole study: T cell receptor beta repertoires were profiled in healthy donors and ankylosing spondylitis patients so that disease-linked TCR variants could be found. The full study cohort comprised about 24 ankylosing spondylitis patients and around 100 healthy donors. Samples of peripheral blood were taken, and for ankylosing spondylitis patients, synovial fluid was collected as well. Here is what the overall study found, with its caveats: The disease-linked clones showed a CD8+ phenotype and occurred at relatively low frequencies in peripheral blood. A TCR beta motif made up of several highly homologous amino acid variants appeared to be characteristic of blood from ankylosing spondylitis patients. Significant enrichment of the disease-linked clones was reported in matched synovial fluid samples from ankylosing spondylitis patients. Some motif variants had previously been reported in the synovial fluid and blood of reactive arthritis patients, which suggests shared mechanisms of disease initiation.

A distance of 15 bases separates the germline ends of V and J, which lose 6 bases and 3 bases respectively. Based on the germline V gene (reference sequence), the CDR1 and CDR2 sequences are DFQATT and SNEGSKA. Taken from cysteine to phenylalanine, the CDR3 has 14 residues. Of the read, only the CDR3 DNA is kept; its 42 bases are in frame from base 1. Ten or more counts support this clonotype. The antigen it binds to is not known. Per-base quality was not reported, and no clone a single base away is much larger than it. TCRdb lists the instrument as Illumina HiSeq 2500. Quantitative 5'-RACE with molecular barcodes was the method used to prepare the TCR beta libraries. Turning to the authors' computational methods: Disease-linked TCR variants were identified with a new computational method built on a probabilistic model of VDJ rearrangement. TCRdb handled the public reads itself, with Q25 trimming in fastp and clone calling in MiXCR, and kept productive beta chains. Each entry merges the rows of one CDR3 protein and shows their most common DNA and genes. None of the V and J calls come from the authors' own analysis; TCRdb made them. In all, the sample holds hundreds of thousands of distinct CDR3 sequences, and approximately 8.4% of those were seen once. Clones ranked in the top ten supply around 4.4% of the sample.

The receptor was isolated from a female donor with ankylosing spondylitis or in good health (not recorded which). The rearranged segments are TRBV20-1 and TRBJ1-5, with an unclear D gene assignment. The sequenced sample consisted of blood, either unsorted or a sorted T cell fraction (not recorded which). The CDR3 protein: CSALGRTDNQPQHF. The nucleotides read TGCAGTGCCCTGGGAAGGACGGACAATCAGCCCCAGCATTTT.